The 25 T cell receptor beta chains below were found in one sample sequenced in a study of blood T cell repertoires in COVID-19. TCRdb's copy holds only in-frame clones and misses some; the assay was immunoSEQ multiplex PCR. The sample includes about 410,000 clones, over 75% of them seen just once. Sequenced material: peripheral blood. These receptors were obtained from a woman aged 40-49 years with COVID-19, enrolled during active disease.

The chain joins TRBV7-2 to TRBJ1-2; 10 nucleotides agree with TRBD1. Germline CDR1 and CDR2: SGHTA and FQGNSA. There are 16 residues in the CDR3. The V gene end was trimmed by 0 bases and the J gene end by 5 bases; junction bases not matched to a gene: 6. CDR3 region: CASSLARGTGDYGYTF. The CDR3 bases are TGTGCCAGCAGCTTAGCCCGGGGGACAGGGGATTATGGCTACACCTTC.

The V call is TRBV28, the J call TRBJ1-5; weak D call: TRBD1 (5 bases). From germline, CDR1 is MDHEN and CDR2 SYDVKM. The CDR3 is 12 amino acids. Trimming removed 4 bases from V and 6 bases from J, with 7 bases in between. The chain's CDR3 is CASSYGAQPQHF. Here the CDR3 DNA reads TGTGCCAGCAGTTATGGGGCTCAGCCCCAGCATTTT.

The CDR3 protein is CASSIRDKLYNEQFF. The CDR3, as DNA: TGTGCCAGTAGTATAAGGGACAAGCTCTACAATGAGCAGTTCTTC. The chain links TRBV19 to TRBJ2-1, with D tentatively TRBD1 (6 bases). The CDR3 runs to 15 residues. CDR1 is LNHDA, CDR2 SQIVND, per germline (reference sequence). Trimming left V 2 bases short and J 3 bases short, with 11 bases between.

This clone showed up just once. The DNA for the CDR3 is TGTGCCAGCAGCCAGAAACTAGCAGCGAACACCGGGGAGCTGTTTTTT. This gives the protein CASSQKLAANTGELFF. The chain combines TRBV7-8 with TRBJ2-2; maybe TRBD2 (6 bases). Germline V gives CDR1 SGHVS, CDR2 FQNEAQ. The CDR3 is 16 amino acids. The germline V and J ends were trimmed by 5 bases and 0 bases, with 13 bases remaining between them.

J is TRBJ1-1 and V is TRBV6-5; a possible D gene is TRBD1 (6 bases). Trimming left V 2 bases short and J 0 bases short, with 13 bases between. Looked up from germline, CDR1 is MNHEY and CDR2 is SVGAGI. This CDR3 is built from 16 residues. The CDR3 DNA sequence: TGTGCCAGCAGTTACACCCCCCAGGGGCTGAACACTGAAGCTTTCTTT. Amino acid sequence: CASSYTPQGLNTEAFF.

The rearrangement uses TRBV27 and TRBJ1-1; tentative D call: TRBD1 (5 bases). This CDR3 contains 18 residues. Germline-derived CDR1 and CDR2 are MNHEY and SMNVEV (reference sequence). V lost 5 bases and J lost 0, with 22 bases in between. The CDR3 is CASSTALGTGLMNTEAFF. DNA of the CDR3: TGTGCCAGCAGTACCGCCCTGGGTACAGGCCTCATGAACACTGAAGCTTTCTTT.

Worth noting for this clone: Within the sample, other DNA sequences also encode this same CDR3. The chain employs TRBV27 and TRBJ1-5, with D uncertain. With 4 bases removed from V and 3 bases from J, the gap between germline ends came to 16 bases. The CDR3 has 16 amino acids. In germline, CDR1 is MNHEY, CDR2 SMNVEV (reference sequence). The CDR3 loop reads CASSSWGGASNQPQHF. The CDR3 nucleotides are TGTGCCAGCAGTTCGTGGGGAGGCGCCTCCAATCAGCCCCAGCATTTT.

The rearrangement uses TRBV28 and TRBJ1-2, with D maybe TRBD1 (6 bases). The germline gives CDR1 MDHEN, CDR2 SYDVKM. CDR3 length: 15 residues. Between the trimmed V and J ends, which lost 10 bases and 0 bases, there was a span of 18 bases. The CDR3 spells CATHPDRPPNYGYTF. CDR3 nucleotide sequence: TGTGCCACCCACCCTGACAGGCCCCCTAACTATGGCTACACCTTC.

The CDR3 DNA reads TGTGCCAGCAGTAGACGACACCAGGGCACTGAAGCTTTCTTT. This sequence encodes CASSRRHQGTEAFF. The chain links TRBV27 to TRBJ1-1; D may be TRBD1 (5 bases). The CDR3 loop spans 14 amino acids. From germline, CDR1 is MNHEY and CDR2 SMNVEV (reference sequence). V gave up 5 bases and J gave up 4 bases, with 14 bases separating them.

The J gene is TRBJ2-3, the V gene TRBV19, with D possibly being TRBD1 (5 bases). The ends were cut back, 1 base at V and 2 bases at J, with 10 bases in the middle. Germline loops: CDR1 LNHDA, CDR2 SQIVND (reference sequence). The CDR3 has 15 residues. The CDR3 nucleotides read TGTGCCAGTAGTATAGGACAGCCCCTCACAGATACGCAGTATTTT. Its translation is CASSIGQPLTDTQYF.

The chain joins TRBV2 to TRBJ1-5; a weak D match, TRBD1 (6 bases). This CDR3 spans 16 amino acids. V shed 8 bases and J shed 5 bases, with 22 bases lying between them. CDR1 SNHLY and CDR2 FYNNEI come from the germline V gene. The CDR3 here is CASANAGVRDYQPQHF. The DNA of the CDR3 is TGTGCCAGCGCGAATGCAGGGGTGCGTGACTATCAGCCCCAGCATTTT. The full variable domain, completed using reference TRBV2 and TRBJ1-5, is EPEVTQTPSHQVTQMGQEVILRCVPISNHLYFYWYRQILGQKVEFLVSFYNNEISEKSEIFDDQFSVERPDGSNFTLKIRSTKLEDSAMYFCASANAGVRDYQPQHFGDGTRLSIL.

The DNA of the CDR3 is TGTGCCAGCAGCTTAGTGACAGGGAGGAATGAGCAGTTCTTC. Amino acids: CASSLVTGRNEQFF. V usage is TRBV13 and J usage is TRBJ2-1, with D possibly matching TRBD1 (7 bases). The CDR3 is 14 amino acids. V gave up 1 base and J gave up 7 bases, with 11 bases separating them. The germline CDR1 and CDR2 sequences are PRHDT and FYEKMQ (reference sequence).

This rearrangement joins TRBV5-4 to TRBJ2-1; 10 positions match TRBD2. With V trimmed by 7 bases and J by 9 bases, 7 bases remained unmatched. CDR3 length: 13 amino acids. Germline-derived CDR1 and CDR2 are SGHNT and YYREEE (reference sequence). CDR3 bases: TGTGCCAGCGGACTAGCGGACGTCACTGAGCAGTTCTTC. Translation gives CASGLADVTEQFF.

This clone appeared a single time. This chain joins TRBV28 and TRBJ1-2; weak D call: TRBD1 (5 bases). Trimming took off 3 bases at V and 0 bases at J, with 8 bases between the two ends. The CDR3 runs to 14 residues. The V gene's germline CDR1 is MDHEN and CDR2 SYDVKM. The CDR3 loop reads CASSLGQANYGYTF. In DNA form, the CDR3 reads TGTGCCAGCAGTTTGGGGCAGGCTAACTATGGCTACACCTTC.

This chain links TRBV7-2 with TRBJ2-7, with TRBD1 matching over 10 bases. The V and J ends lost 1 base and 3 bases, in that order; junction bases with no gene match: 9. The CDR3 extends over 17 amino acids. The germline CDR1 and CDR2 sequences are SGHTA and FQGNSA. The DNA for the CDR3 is TGTGCCAGCAGCTTAGTAGCCTTATGGACAGGGGGCTACGAGCAGTACTTC. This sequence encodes CASSLVALWTGGYEQYF.

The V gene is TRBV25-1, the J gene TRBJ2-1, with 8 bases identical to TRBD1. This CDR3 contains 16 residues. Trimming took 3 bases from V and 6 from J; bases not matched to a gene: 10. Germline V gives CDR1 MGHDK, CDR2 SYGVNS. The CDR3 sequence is CASSEHRGAFTNEQFF. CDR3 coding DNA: TGTGCCAGCAGTGAGCACAGGGGGGCATTTACCAATGAGCAGTTCTTC.

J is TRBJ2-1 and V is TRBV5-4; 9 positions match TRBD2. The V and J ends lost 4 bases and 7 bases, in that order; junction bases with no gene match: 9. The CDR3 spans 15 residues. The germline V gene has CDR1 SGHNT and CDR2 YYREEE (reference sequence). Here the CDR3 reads CASSLTSGKANEQFF. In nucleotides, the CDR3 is TGTGCCAGCAGCCTGACTAGCGGAAAGGCGAATGAGCAGTTCTTC. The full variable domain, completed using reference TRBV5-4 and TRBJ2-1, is ETGVTQSPTHLIKTRGQQVTLRCSSQSGHNTVSWYQQALGQGPQFIFQYYREEENGRGNFPPRFSGLQFPNYSSELNVNALELDDSALYLCASSLTSGKANEQFFGPGTRLTVL.

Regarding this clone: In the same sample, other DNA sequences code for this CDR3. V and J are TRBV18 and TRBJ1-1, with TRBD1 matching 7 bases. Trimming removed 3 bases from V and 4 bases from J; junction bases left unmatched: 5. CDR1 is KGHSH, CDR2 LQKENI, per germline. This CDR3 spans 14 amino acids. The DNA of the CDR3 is TGTGCCAGCTCACCCCGACAGGGTGGCACTGAAGCTTTCTTT. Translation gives CASSPRQGGTEAFF.

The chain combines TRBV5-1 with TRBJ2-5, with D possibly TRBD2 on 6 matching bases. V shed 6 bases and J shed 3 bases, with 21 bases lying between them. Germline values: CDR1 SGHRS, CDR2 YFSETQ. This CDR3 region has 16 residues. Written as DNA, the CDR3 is TGCGCCAGCACACCCCCTACGGCGGGGAATAAAGAGACCCAGTACTTC. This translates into CASTPPTAGNKETQYF.

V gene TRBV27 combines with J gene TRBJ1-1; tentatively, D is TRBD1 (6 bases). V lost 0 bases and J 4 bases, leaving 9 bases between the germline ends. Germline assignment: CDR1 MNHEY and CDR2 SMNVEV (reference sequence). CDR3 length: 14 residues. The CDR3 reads CASSLSLQGTEAFF. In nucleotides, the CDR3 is TGTGCCAGCAGTTTATCCTTACAGGGCACTGAAGCTTTCTTT.

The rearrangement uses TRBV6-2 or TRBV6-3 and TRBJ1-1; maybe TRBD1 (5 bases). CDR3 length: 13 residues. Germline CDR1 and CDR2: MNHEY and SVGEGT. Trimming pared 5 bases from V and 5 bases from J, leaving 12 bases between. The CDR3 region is CASSGGARTEAFF. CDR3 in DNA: TGTGCCAGCAGTGGAGGGGCGAGGACTGAAGCTTTCTTT.

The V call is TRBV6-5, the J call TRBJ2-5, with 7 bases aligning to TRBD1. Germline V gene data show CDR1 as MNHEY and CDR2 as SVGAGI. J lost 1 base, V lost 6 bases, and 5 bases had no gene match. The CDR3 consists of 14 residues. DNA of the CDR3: TGTGCCAGCAGCGAGGACAGGACCCAAGAGACCCAGTACTTC. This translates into CASSEDRTQETQYF.

The CDR3 is CASSPQPGALYEQYF. In DNA, the CDR3 is TGTGCCAGCAGCCCTCAGCCAGGGGCTCTCTACGAGCAGTACTTC. The gene calls are TRBV7-3 and TRBJ2-7; the D gene is possibly TRBD1 (6 bases). Germline V gene sequence: CDR1 SGHTA, CDR2 FQGTGA. Between the trimmed V and J ends, which lost 5 bases and 3 bases, there was a span of 17 bases. This CDR3 contains 15 residues.

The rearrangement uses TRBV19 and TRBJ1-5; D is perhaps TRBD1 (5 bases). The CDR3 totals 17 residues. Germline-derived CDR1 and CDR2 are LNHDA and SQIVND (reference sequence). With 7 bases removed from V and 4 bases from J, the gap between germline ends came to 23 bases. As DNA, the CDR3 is TGTGCCAGTATACGAGGTATGGCCTCAGGACAAAATCAGCCCCAGCATTTT. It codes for CASIRGMASGQNQPQHF.

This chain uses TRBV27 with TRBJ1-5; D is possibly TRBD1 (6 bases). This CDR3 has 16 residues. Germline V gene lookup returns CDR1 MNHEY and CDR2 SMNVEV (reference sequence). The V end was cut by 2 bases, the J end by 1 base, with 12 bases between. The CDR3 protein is CASSLRGKGSNQPQHF. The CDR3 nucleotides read TGTGCCAGCAGTTTAAGGGGGAAGGGCAGCAATCAGCCCCAGCATTTT.